Shown below are 13 T cell receptor beta chains from a single sample sequenced in a study of blood T cell repertoires in COVID-19. Clones were read by immunoSEQ multiplex PCR, and TCRdb kept only the in-frame ones, dropping some. The profile shows under 200,000 clones, just under 85% of them singletons. Sequenced material: peripheral blood. Every receptor here comes from a man in his sixties with COVID-19, enrolled during active disease.

J is TRBJ2-5 and V is TRBV29-1; TRBD1 matches 7 bases. Looked up from germline, CDR1 is SQVTM and CDR2 is ANQGSEA. The V and J ends lost 7 bases and 5 bases, in that order; junction bases with no gene match: 13. This CDR3 is 14 amino acids long. The CDR3 DNA reads TGCAGCGCAAGACAGGGCCCCTTACGGGAGACCCAGTACTTC. It specifies CSARQGPLRETQYF. The full variable domain, completed using reference TRBV29-1 and TRBJ2-5, is SAVISQKPSRDICQRGTSLTIQCQVDSQVTMMFWYRQQPGQSLTLIATANQGSEATYESGFVIDKFPISRPNLTFSTLTVSNMSPEDSSIYLCSARQGPLRETQYFGPGTRLLVL.

A word on this clone: The sample contains more than one DNA sequence encoding this CDR3. V gene TRBV4-1 combines with J gene TRBJ1-3; D remains ambiguous. The V end was cut by 4 bases, the J end by 0 bases, with 10 bases between. Germline V gene sequence: CDR1 MGHRA, CDR2 YSYEKL. The CDR3 consists of 15 residues. CDR3 residues: CASSRTDSSGNTIYF. The DNA of the CDR3 is TGCGCCAGCAGCCGTACAGATAGCTCTGGAAACACCATATATTTT.

This clone has a single count. The rearrangement links TRBV30 to TRBJ1-2; no firm D call. The germline gives CDR1 GTSNPN, CDR2 SVGIG (reference sequence). Trimming stripped 5 bases from V and 7 bases from J, with 11 bases between. The length of the CDR3 is 11 residues. The CDR3 sequence: CAWGLRFGYTF. In DNA form, the CDR3 reads TGTGCCTGGGGTTTACGGTTTGGCTACACCTTC.

V and J are TRBV13 and TRBJ2-1; possibly TRBD1 for D (5 bases). Trimming took 4 bases from V and 0 from J, leaving 13 bases between them. The CDR3 has 16 residues. The germline gives CDR1 PRHDT, CDR2 FYEKMQ (reference sequence). The CDR3 is CASSSRDSHSYNEQFF. CDR3 coding DNA: TGTGCCAGCAGCTCGCGTGACAGTCACTCCTACAATGAGCAGTTCTTC. The full variable domain, rest sourced from reference TRBV13 and TRBJ2-1, is AAGVIQSPRHLIKEKRETATLKCYPIPRHDTVYWYQQGPGQDPQFLISFYEKMQSDKGSIPDRFSAQQFSDYHSELNMSSLELGDSALYFCASSSRDSHSYNEQFFGPGTRLTVL.

This clone was counted a single time. This chain connects TRBV7-2 to TRBJ1-1, with a weak D call TRBD1 (5 bases). CDR1 and CDR2 (germline): SGHTA, FQGNSA. Trimming pared 2 bases from V and 4 bases from J, leaving 23 bases between. This CDR3 has 18 residues. The chain's CDR3 is CASSLNPVQIRGTTEAFF. The DNA for the CDR3 is TGTGCCAGCAGCTTAAACCCTGTACAGATAAGGGGAACCACTGAAGCTTTCTTT.

The table lists this clone with a count of one. This rearrangement joins TRBV27 to TRBJ1-5, with TRBD1 matching 8 bases. Germline assignment: CDR1 MNHEY and CDR2 SMNVEV (reference sequence). This CDR3 region has 16 residues. The trim removed 6 bases at V and 6 bases at J, leaving 13 bases unmatched. CDR3 loop: CASRRTLGQGSQPQHF. The CDR3 nucleotides are TGTGCCAGCAGACGAACCCTTGGACAGGGAAGTCAGCCCCAGCATTTT.

The chain is built from TRBV7-2 and TRBJ1-4; tentatively, D is TRBD1 (6 bases). V was trimmed by 3 bases and J by 3 bases, leaving 11 bases between them. The length of the CDR3 is 15 residues. Per the germline V gene, CDR1 is SGHTA and CDR2 is FQGNSA. The DNA of the CDR3 is TGTGCCAGCAGCTTGGGGGCAAGGCCTAATGAAAAACTGTTTTTT. Residues: CASSLGARPNEKLFF.

The genes are TRBV7-9 and TRBJ2-4; TRBD1 matches 11 bases. Per germline, CDR1 SEHNR and CDR2 FQNEAQ (reference sequence). V gave up 5 bases and J gave up 3 bases; unmatched junction bases: 3. CDR3 size: 15 residues. In DNA form, the CDR3 reads TGTGCCAGCAGCCCGGGACAGGGGGACAAAAACATTCAGTACTTC. It specifies CASSPGQGDKNIQYF.

The V gene is TRBV29-1, the J gene TRBJ2-3; 11 positions match TRBD1. This CDR3 is built from 12 residues. Germline loops: CDR1 SQVTM, CDR2 ANQGSEA. J lost 5 bases, V lost 8 bases, and 3 bases had no gene match. The CDR3 is CSLGTGGDTQYF. The DNA for the CDR3 is TGCAGCCTAGGGACAGGGGGAGATACGCAGTATTTT.

The gene calls are TRBV30 and TRBJ2-2; the match to TRBD2 covers 7 bases. The CDR3 totals 14 residues. Germline assignment: CDR1 GTSNPN and CDR2 SVGIG (reference sequence). Trimming cost V 8 bases and J 3 bases; bases outside gene matches: 9. The CDR3 reads CAGNGGVDTGELFF. The CDR3 bases are TGTGCCGGGAATGGGGGGGTCGACACCGGGGAGCTGTTTTTT.

This chain uses TRBV7-9 with TRBJ1-1; 8 bases fit TRBD1. CDR1 and CDR2 (germline): SEHNR, FQNEAQ (reference sequence). The J segment lost 3 bases and the V segment lost 2 bases, leaving 11 bases of the junction unmatched. The CDR3 length is 17 residues. CDR3 residues: CASSLTLDRVADTEAFF. CDR3 in DNA: TGTGCCAGCAGCTTAACCCTGGACAGGGTGGCGGACACTGAAGCTTTCTTT.

This clone was seen only once. This sequence joins TRBV7-9 and TRBJ1-5; tentative D call: TRBD1 (6 bases). V dropped 5 bases and J dropped 5 bases, with 13 bases sitting between them. Germline V gene lookup returns CDR1 SEHNR and CDR2 FQNEAQ (reference sequence). CDR3 length: 14 amino acids. This CDR3 reads CASSPTGNHQPQHF. DNA for the CDR3: TGTGCCAGCAGCCCGACAGGTAACCATCAGCCCCAGCATTTT. The full variable domain, completed using reference TRBV7-9 and TRBJ1-5, is DTGVSQNPRHKITKRGQNVTFRCDPISEHNRLYWYRQTLGQGPEFLTYFQNEAQLEKSRLLSDRFSAERPKGSFSTLEIQRTEQGDSAMYLCASSPTGNHQPQHFGDGTRLSIL.

V gene TRBV27 combines with J gene TRBJ2-7; D unresolved. V was clipped by 2 bases and J by 0 bases, with 17 bases between them. The germline CDR1 and CDR2 sequences are MNHEY and SMNVEV (reference sequence). The length of the CDR3 is 17 residues. The CDR3 DNA reads as TGTGCCAGCAGTTTAGAAGCGCCAAGGTTTAACTCCTACGAGCAGTACTTC. Its protein product is CASSLEAPRFNSYEQYF.